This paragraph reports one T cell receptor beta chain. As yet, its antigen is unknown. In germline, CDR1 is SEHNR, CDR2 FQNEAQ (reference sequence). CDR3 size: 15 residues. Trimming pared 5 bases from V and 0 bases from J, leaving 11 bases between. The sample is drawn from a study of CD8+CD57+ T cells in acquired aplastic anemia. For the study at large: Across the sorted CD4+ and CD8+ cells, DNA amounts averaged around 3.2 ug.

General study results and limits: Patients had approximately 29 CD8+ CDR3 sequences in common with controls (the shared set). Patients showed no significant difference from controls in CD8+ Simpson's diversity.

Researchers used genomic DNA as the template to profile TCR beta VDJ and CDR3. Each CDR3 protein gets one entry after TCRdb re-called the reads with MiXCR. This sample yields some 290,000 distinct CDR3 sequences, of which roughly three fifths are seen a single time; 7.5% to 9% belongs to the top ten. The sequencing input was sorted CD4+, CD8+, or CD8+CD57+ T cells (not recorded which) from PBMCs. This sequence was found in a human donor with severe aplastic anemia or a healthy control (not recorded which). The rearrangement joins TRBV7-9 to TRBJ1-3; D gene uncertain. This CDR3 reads CASSGRSSSGNTIYF. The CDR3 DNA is TGTGCCAGCAGCGGCAGGTCTAGCTCTGGAAACACCATATATTTT. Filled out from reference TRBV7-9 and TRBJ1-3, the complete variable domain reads DTGVSQNPRHKITKRGQNVTFRCDPISEHNRLYWYRQTLGQGPEFLTYFQNEAQLEKSRLLSDRFSAERPKGSFSTLEIQRTEQGDSAMYLCASSGRSSSGNTIYFGEGSWLTVV.